These T cell receptor beta chains were read from a single sample in a study of T cells in Graves' hyperthyroidism and ophthalmopathy. TCRdb used MiXCR to reprocess the multiplex PCR reads, holding one entry per CDR3 protein. The sample records about 560,000 distinct CDR3 sequences, over 15% being singletons. The specimen sequenced was blood. These receptors were collected from a woman aged 18-29 years with Graves' hyperthyroidism. The CDR3 runs from the conserved cysteine through the conserved F or W.

TRBJ1-1 TRBV7-9 CASRRNGDTEAFF
TRBJ2-7 TRBV28 CASLPSGLAPSYEQYF
TRBJ1-1 TRBV3-1 CASSQGWFRQNTEAFF
TRBJ2-7 TRBV7-2 CASSIIGGSYEQYF
TRBJ2-1 TRBV15 CATSTGGRYNEQFF
TRBJ2-7 TRBV7-2 CASSRLVGSYEQYF
TRBJ1-6 TRBV27 CASSFLKDRMGPLHF
TRBJ2-3 TRBV20-1 CSVNLSSGSTDTQYF
TRBJ2-7 TRBV7-8 CASSSSRGPSYEQYF
TRBJ2-1 TRBV20-1 CSAPSLDRYNEQFF
TRBJ1-1 TRBV20-1 CSAQGWGGTEAFF
TRBJ2-2 TRBV28 CASSLSFGGANTGELFF
TRBJ2-5 TRBV2 CASSEGTGGGETQYF
TRBJ1-2 TRBV10-3 CAISLDSHGYTF
TRBJ1-5 TRBV3-1 CASSQDNTGGGQPQHF
TRBJ1-5 TRBV7-9 CASSLVQVELDGTDYQPQHF
TRBJ2-7 TRBV6-2/TRBV6-3 CASSDLAGSIYEQYF
TRBJ1-6 TRBV6-6 CASSYSSPKTGSPLHF
TRBJ1-1 TRBV20-1 CSASSPPEAFF
TRBJ2-7 TRBV7-2 CASSLAFLEQYF
TRBJ2-5 TRBV2 CASRVVLLAGEETQYF
TRBJ2-1 TRBV5-5 CASSLTGTSMNEQFF
TRBJ2-1 TRBV7-9 CASSLRLAGGGTYNEQFF